This passage covers 4 T cell receptor beta chains from one sample sequenced in a study of spatial heterogeneity in lung cancer. No antigen has been assigned to these receptors. TCRdb called the 5' RACE reads again in MiXCR, with one record for every CDR3 protein. The sample includes about 1,000 distinct CDR3 sequences, approximately 30% of them seen just once. Time point of the sample: sample taken at primary tumor resection. Study outcomes and limitations: Intratumoral expanded alpha and beta TCR counts were found to track tumor mutation counts.

The sample in question was lung tumor tissue, obtained at surgery. These receptors all stem from a male donor with early-stage non-small cell lung cancer.

The chain carries TRBV6-2 or TRBV6-3 and TRBJ2-7; the D is unclear. V gave up 8 bases and J gave up 0 bases, with 11 bases separating them. The CDR3 runs 13 residues. The germline V gene encodes CDR1 MNHEY and CDR2 SVGEGT. The CDR3 DNA reads as TGTGCCAGCGGCGACTCTCCCTCCTACGAGCAGTACTTC. Amino acids: CASGDSPSYEQYF.

The chain employs TRBV7-2 and TRBJ2-1, with 7 bases matching TRBD2. This CDR3 has 12 amino acids. V shed 1 base, J shed 11 bases, and the junction held 2 bases outside the gene matches. Germline V CDR1 and CDR2: SGHTA, FQGNSA. CDR3 sequence reads: CASSLGGLQQFF. CDR3 nucleotide sequence: TGTGCCAGCAGCTTAGGGGGACTACAGCAGTTCTTC.

The chain employs TRBV18 and TRBJ2-6; D is possibly TRBD1 (5 bases). This CDR3 has 19 amino acids. From germline, CDR1 is KGHSH and CDR2 LQKENI. V lost 4 bases, J lost 0 bases, and 19 bases lay in between. The CDR3 DNA follows: TGTGCCAGCTCACAAAGGATAGGGGCTGCTAACTCTGGGGCCAACGTCCTGACTTTC. Amino acids: CASSQRIGAANSGANVLTF. Supplemented by reference TRBV18 and TRBJ2-6, the full variable domain reads NAGVMQNPRHLVRRRGQEARLRCSPMKGHSHVYWYRQLPEEGLKFMVYLQKENIIDESGMPKERFSAEFPKEGPSILRIQQVVRGDSAAYFCASSQRIGAANSGANVLTFGAGSRLTVL.

This clonotype appeared a few times. This chain connects TRBV7-8 to TRBJ1-2; no reliable D call. CDR1 and CDR2 (germline): SGHVS, FQNEAQ. The ends were cut back, 0 bases at V and 8 bases at J, with 13 bases in the middle. This CDR3 region has 14 residues. In nucleotides, the CDR3 is TGTGCCAGCAGCTTAGCGTCTAGCGGGAGAGGCTACACCTTC. Its translation is CASSLASSGRGYTF.